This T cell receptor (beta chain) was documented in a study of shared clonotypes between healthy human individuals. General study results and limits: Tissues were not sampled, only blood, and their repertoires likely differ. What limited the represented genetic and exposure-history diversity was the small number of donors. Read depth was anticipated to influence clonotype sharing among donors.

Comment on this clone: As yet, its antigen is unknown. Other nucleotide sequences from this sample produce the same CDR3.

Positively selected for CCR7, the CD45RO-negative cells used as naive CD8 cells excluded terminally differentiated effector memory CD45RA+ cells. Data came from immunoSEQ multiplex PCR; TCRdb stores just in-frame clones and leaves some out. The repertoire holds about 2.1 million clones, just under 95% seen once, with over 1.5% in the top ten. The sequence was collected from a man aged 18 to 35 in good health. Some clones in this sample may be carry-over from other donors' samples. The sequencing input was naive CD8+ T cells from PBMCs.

The CDR3 DNA is TGCGCCAGCAGCCAAGATCAGGAGACCCAGTACTTC. Amino acid sequence: CASSQDQETQYF. The chain recombines TRBV4-3 with TRBJ2-5, with D hard to call. In germline, CDR1 is LGHNA, CDR2 YSLEER. With 0 bases removed from V and 5 bases from J, the gap between germline ends came to 4 bases. The CDR3 totals 12 residues.